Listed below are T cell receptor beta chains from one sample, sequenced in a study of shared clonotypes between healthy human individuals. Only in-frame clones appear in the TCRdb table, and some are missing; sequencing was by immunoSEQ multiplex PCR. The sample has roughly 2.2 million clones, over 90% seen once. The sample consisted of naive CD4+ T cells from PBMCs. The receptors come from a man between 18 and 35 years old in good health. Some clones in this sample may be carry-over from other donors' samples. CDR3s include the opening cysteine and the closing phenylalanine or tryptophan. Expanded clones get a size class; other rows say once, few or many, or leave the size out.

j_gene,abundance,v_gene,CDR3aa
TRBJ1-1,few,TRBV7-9,CAGQGGRAEAFF
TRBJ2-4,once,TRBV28,CASSRSGSTLGKNIQYF
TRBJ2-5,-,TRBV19,CASSRDSQKETQYF
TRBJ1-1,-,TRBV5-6,CASSLPGTRGEAFF
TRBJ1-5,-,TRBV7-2,CASSWDQINSNQPQHF
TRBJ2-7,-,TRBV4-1,CASSHTGTASYEQYF
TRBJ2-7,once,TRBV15,CATSPRGGASYEQYF
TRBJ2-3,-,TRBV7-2,CASSLEAASDTQYF
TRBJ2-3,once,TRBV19,CASSHLGTDTQYF
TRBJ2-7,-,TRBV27,CASSLMGLAGVGSYEQYF
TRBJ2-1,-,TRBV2,CASRESPGQGNEQFF
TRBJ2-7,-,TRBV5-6,CASSLWGLAGGSYEQYF
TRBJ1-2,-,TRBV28,CASSPQLNIPSGYTF
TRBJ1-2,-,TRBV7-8,CASSPAGRMLYGYTF
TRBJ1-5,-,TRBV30,CACSLARLDNSNQPQHF
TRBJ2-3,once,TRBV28,CASRPRTGRGTDTQYF
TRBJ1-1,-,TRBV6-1,CASLQDRNTEAFF
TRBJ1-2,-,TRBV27,CASSFKSWGYGYTF
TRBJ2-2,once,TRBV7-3,CASSLVGGRANTGELFF
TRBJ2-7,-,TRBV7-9,CASSVSRAITGGEQYF
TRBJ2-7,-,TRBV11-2,CASSLWRHSYEQYF
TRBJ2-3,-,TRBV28,CASSSPTSGPTDTQYF
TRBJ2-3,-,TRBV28,CASSTNPGQSSTDTQYF
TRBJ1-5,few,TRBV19,CASSMGAGVQPQHF
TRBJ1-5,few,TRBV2,CASIGRAGGQHF
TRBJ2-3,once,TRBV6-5,CASGRVGDTQYF
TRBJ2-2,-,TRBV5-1,CASSLAVSNTGELFF
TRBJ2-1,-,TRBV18,CASSPILQYNEQFF
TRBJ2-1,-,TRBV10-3,CAISERQSSYNEQFF
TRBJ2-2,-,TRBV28,CATQNGKGTGELFF
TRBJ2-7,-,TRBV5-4,CASSPSIGSEQYF
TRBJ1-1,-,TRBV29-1,CSGLWGTEAFF